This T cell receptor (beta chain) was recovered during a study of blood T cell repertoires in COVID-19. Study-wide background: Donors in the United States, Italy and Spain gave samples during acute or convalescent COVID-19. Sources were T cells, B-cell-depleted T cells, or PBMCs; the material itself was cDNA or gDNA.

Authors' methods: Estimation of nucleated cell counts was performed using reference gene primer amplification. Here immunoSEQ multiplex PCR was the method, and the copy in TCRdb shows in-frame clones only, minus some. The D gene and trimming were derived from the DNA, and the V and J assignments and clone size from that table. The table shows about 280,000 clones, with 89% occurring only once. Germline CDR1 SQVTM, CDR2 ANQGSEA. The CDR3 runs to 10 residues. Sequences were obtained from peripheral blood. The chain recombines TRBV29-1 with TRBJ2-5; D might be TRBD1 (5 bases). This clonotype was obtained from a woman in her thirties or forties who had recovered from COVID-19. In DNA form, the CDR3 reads TGCAGTGGGGCCCAAGAGACCCAGTACTTC. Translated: CSGAQETQYF.